These T cell receptor beta chains were read from a single sample in a study of shared clonotypes between healthy human individuals. TCRdb's table, derived via immunoSEQ multiplex PCR, lists solely in-frame clones and lacks some. This table has about 2.2 million clones, about 93% appearing once. The source material was naive CD8+ T cells from PBMCs. These receptors came from a man aged 18-30 years in good health. Some clones in this sample may be carry-over from other donors' samples. Both conserved end residues are trimmed from each CDR3. The D gene is left open where the match is weak. The size entry is marked missing in some rows and otherwise reads once, few, many or a size class.

J gene	D gene	clone size	V gene	CDR3 protein
TRBJ2-7	TRBD2	-	TRBV7-2	ASSLAGLAHEQY
TRBJ1-2	-	-	TRBV5-1	ASSPQGANYGYT
TRBJ2-2	-	-	TRBV27	ASSSGTSILLDTGELF
TRBJ2-7	-	-	TRBV19	ASKRAGRGEQY
TRBJ2-2	TRBD1	-	TRBV9	ASSISGGPWELF
TRBJ1-2	-	-	TRBV2	ASSDRGRDYT
TRBJ2-3	TRBD2	once	TRBV27	ASSLRGLAGGGDTQY
TRBJ2-7	-	-	TRBV4-3	ASSQGQGPIYEQY
TRBJ2-2	-	-	TRBV6-5	ASRPGRTGELF
TRBJ2-7	-	once	TRBV30	AWENRRATYEQY
TRBJ2-5	-	-	TRBV28	ASSFYVRRGQETQY
TRBJ2-1	TRBD2	-	TRBV7-9	ASSGSGRGYNEQF
TRBJ2-7	-	-	TRBV27	ASSWGTGYEQY
TRBJ2-1	-	-	TRBV9	ASSLTYNEQF
TRBJ2-3	-	-	TRBV5-1	ASTAAYSTDTQY
TRBJ2-3	TRBD1	-	TRBV29-1	SADRGNTDTQY
TRBJ2-1	TRBD2	-	TRBV2	ASSEGASGRGDNEQF
TRBJ1-1	TRBD1	once	TRBV28	ASSTVRDSENTEAF
TRBJ2-7	-	-	TRBV7-9	ASSRDGLYEQY
TRBJ1-5	TRBD1	-	TRBV19	ASSIGTGDYSNQPQH
TRBJ2-7	-	-	TRBV5-1	ASRRGVPPLHEQY
TRBJ1-3	-	-	TRBV9	ASSVSGSSGNTIY
TRBJ1-5	-	-	TRBV5-6	ASSLADGLHQPQH
TRBJ2-1	-	-	TRBV19	ASNPRGYNEQF
TRBJ1-1	-	-	TRBV21-1	ASSTGQGYMNTEAF
TRBJ2-1	TRBD2	-	TRBV10-3	AISSEVTGGSPNEQF
TRBJ2-7	-	-	TRBV21-1	ASSRGAGSYEQY
TRBJ2-7	-	-	TRBV28	ASSLRGREQY
TRBJ1-1	TRBD1	-	TRBV19	ASSSVPTGLLEAF